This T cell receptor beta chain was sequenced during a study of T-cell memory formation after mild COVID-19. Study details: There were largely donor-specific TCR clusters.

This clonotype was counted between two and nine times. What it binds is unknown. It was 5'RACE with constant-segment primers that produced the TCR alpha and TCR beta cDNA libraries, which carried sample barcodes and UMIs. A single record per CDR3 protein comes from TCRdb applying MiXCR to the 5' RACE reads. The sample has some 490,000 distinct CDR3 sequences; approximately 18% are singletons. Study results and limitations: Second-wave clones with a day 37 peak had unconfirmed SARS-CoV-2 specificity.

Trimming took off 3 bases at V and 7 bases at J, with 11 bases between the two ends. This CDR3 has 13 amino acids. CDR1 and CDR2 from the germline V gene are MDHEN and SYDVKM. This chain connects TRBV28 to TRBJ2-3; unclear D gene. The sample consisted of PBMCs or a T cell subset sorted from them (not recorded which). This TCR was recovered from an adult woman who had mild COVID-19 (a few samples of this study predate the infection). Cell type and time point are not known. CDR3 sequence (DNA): TGTGCCAGCAGTTTGCGGAGCTTCAATACGCAGTATTTT. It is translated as CASSLRSFNTQYF.